This record looks at one TCR beta chain sequence and its context. Antigen specificity is unknown. Data came from immunoSEQ multiplex PCR; TCRdb stores just in-frame clones and leaves some out. The repertoire includes about 6,400 clones, 65% to 80% of them detected once, and around 15% sits in the top ten. Germline CDR1 MGHDK, CDR2 SYGVNS. The CDR3 is 13 amino acids. V gave up 2 bases and J gave up 13 bases, with 15 bases separating them. This entry is derived from a study of tumor-infiltrating lymphocytes in localized non-small cell lung cancer. Turning to the study itself: Each patient gave resected tumor and non-adjacent uninvolved lung tissue.

Findings of the study overall: Different pieces of the same tissue went to different assays, confounding technical variation with intratumor heterogeneity.

The clonotype was recovered from a human donor with non-small cell lung cancer. The material sequenced was lung tumor tissue. This rearrangement joins TRBV25-1 to TRBJ2-1, with no clear D. The CDR3 sequence: CASSETGSHPQFF. The CDR3 bases are TGTGCCAGCAGTGAAACCGGGTCCCACCCTCAGTTCTTC.